Following are 4 T cell receptor beta chains from one sample sequenced in a study of CD8 T cells in Susac syndrome. RNA was extracted with the RNeasy kit, and a quantity of roughly 0.45 to 1 ug was reverse transcribed using random hexamers. TCRdb analysed the immunoSEQ multiplex PCR reads with MiXCR anew, one entry per CDR3 protein. This sample has about 160,000 distinct CDR3 sequences; 92% occur once, and the top ten carry approximately 0.075%. Sequencing was performed on CD4+ T cells from PBMCs. The receptors were gathered from a human donor in good health.

The chain is built from TRBV29-1 and TRBJ2-1; possible D gene TRBD2, 6 bases. Germline loops: CDR1 SQVTM, CDR2 ANQGSEA. The CDR3 extends over 14 amino acids. Trimming took off 8 bases at V and 9 bases at J, with 23 bases between the two ends. CDR3 bases: TGCAGCTCGGCCGAGTGGGTTAGCGGAGGTGAGCAGTTCTTC. Residues: CSSAEWVSGGEQFF.

This chain links TRBV6-1 with TRBJ2-7, with D unclear. This CDR3 has 16 residues. V was clipped by 7 bases and J by 4 bases, with 23 bases between them. Germline values: CDR1 MNHNS, CDR2 SASEGT. CDR3 sequence: CASIYHPQEPGYEQYF. In nucleotides, the CDR3 is TGTGCCAGCATATACCACCCGCAGGAGCCTGGGTACGAGCAGTACTTC.

The chain recombines TRBV7-9 with TRBJ2-1; 8 positions agree with TRBD2. V lost 1 base to trimming and J lost 1 base; unmatched junction nucleotides: 9. This CDR3 is built from 18 residues. CDR1 is SEHNR, CDR2 FQNEAQ, per germline (reference sequence). CDR3 bases: TGTGCCAGCAGCTTAGTGGGCGGGAGGACTCCATCCTACAATGAGCAGTTCTTC. Its translation is CASSLVGGRTPSYNEQFF.

The chain employs TRBV12-3 or TRBV12-4 and TRBJ1-1, with a tentative D call TRBD1 (6 bases). This CDR3 is built from 12 residues. Trimming left V 6 bases short and J 6 bases short, with 11 bases between. The CDR3 spells CASRTGPSEAFF. The CDR3 DNA reads as TGTGCCAGCAGGACAGGCCCGTCTGAAGCTTTCTTT.